This T cell receptor beta chain was recorded in a study of vaccination and CD4 T cells after COVID-19. Treatment denoted: roughly 10-day PBMC culture with coronavirus spike peptide pools or control peptides (ViraFEST assay). After culture for about ten days, isolation of CD4+ T cells was performed by negative selection. The length of the CDR3 is 12 residues. Germline CDR1 reads SEHNR; CDR2 reads FQNEAQ (reference sequence). J gave up 4 bases and V 5 bases, and 0 bases lay outside the gene matches. Researchers used the Oncomine TCR Beta short-read assay to sequence DNA from cultured CD4+ T cells. TCRdb reanalysed the PCR reads using MiXCR and keeps one entry per CDR3 protein. This table holds some 22,000 distinct CDR3 sequences, approximately 59% found once. Turning to this clonotype: The antigen is not known.

Here the sequenced sample was CD4+ T cells from blood, cultured in vitro, taken before SARS-CoV-2 vaccination. The rearrangement uses TRBV7-9 and TRBJ1-2; TRBD1 agrees at 8 bases. This receptor was taken from a human donor who received a COVID-19 vaccine. This chain's CDR3 is CASSGQGYGYTF. The CDR3 DNA sequence: TGTGCCAGCAGCGGACAGGGCTATGGCTACACCTTC.